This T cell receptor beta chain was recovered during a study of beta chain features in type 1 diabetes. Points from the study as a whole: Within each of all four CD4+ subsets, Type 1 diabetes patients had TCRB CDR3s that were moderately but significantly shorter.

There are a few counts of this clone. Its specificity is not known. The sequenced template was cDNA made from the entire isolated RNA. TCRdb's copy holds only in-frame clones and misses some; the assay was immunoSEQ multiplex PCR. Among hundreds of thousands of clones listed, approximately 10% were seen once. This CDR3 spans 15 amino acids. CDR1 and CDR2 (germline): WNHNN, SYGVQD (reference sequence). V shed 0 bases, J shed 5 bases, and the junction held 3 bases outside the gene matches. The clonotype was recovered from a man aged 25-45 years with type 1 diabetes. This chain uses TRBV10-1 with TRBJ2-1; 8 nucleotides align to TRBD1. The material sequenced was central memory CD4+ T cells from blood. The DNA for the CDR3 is TGCGCCAGCAGTGAGTCGGGGACAGGAGACAATGAGCAGTTCTTC. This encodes CASSESGTGDNEQFF.